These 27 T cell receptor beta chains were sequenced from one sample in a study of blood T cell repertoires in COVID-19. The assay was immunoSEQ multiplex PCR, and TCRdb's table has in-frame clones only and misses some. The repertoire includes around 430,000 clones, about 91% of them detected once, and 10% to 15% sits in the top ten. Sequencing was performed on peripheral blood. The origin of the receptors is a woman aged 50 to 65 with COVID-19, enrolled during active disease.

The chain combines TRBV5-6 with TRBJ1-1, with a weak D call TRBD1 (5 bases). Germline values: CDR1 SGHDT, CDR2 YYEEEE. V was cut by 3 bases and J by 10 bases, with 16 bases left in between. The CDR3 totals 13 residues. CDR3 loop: CASSSQGFTGAFF. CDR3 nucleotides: TGTGCCAGCAGCTCCCAAGGCTTTACAGGAGCTTTCTTT.

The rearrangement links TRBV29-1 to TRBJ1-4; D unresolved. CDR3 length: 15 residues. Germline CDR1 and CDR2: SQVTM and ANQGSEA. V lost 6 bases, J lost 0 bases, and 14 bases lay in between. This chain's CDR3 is CSVEGDGTTNEKLFF. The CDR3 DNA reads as TGCAGCGTGGAGGGAGACGGAACAACTAATGAAAAACTGTTTTTT.

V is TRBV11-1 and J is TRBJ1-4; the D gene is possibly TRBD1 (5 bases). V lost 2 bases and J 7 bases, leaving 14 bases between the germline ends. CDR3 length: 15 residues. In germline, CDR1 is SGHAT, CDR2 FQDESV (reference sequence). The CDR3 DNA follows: TGTGCCAGCAGCTTATACAGAAGGCAGGGTGAAAAACTGTTTTTT. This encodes CASSLYRRQGEKLFF.

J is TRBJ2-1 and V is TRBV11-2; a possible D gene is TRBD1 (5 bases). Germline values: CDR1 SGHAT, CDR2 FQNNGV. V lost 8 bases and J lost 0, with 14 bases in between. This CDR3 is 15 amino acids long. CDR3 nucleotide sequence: TGTGCCAGCGGAATTCGACAGAGCTCCTACAATGAGCAGTTCTTC. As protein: CASGIRQSSYNEQFF.

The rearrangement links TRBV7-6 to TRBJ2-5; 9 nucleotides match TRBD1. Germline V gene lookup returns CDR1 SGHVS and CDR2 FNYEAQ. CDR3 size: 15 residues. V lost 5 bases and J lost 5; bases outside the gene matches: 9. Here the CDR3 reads CASSTNRGREETQYF. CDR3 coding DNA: TGTGCCAGCAGCACAAACAGGGGGCGCGAGGAGACCCAGTACTTC. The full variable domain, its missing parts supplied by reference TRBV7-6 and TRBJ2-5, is GAGVSQSPRYKVTKRGQDVALRCDPISGHVSLYWYRQALGQGPEFLTYFNYEAQQDKSGLPNDRFSAERPEGSISTLTIQRTEQRDSAMYRCASSTNRGREETQYFGPGTRLLVL.

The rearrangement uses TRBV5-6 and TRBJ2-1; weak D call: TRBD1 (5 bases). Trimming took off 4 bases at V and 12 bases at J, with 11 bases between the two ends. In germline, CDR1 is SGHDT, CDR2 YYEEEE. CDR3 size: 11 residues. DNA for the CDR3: TGTGCCAGCAGCGTTCAGGGTGGGCAGTTCTTC. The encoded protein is CASSVQGGQFF. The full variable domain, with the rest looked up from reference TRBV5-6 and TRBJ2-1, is DAGVTQSPTHLIKTRGQQVTLRCSPKSGHDTVSWYQQALGQGPQFIFQYYEEEERQRGNFPDRFSGHQFPNYSSELNVNALLLGDSALYLCASSVQGGQFFGPGTRLTVL.

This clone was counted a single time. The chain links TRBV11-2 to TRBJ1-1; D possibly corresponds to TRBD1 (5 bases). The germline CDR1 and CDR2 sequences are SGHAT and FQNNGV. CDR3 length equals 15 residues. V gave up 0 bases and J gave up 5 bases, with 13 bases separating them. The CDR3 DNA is TGTGCCAGCAGCTTAGAAGGAGGGGAAGGAACTGAAGCTTTCTTT. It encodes CASSLEGGEGTEAFF.

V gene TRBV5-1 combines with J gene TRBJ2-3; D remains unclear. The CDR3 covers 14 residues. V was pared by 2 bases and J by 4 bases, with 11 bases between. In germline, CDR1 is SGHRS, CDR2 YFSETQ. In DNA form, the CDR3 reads TGCGCCAGCAGCTTTGGGCAGCCAGCAGATACGCAGTATTTT. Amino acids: CASSFGQPADTQYF.

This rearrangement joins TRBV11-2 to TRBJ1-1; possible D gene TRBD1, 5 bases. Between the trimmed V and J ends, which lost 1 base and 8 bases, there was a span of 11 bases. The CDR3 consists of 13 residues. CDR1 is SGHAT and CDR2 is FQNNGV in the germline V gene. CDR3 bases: TGTGCCAGCAGCTTAGGGGCTGGGGGGGAAGCTTTCTTT. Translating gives CASSLGAGGEAFF.

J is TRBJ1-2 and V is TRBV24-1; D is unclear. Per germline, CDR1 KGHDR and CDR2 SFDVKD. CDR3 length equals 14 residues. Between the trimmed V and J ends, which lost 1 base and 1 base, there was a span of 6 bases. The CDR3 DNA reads TGTGCCACCAGTGATTTTCCCTTTAACTATGGCTACACCTTC. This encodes CATSDFPFNYGYTF.

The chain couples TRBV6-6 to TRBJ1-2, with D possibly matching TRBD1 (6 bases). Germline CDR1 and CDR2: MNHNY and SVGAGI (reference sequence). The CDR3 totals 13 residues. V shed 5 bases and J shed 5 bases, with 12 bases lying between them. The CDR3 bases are TGTGCCAGCAGTACCCTGGACAGTTATGGCTACACCTTC. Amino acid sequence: CASSTLDSYGYTF.

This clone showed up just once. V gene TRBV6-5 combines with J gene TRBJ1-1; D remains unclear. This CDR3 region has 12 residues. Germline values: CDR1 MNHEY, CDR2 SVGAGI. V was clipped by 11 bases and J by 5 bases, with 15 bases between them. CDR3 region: CALAPQATEAFF. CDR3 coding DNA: TGTGCCCTGGCCCCTCAGGCGACTGAAGCTTTCTTT.

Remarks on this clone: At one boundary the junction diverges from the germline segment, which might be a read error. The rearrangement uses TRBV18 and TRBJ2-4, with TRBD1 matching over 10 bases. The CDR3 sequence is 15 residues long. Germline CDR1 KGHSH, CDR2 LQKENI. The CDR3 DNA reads TGTGCCAGCTCACCTGCCCCCCCCGTTTGGGGGACAGGGGACTTC. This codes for CASSPAPPVWGTGDF.

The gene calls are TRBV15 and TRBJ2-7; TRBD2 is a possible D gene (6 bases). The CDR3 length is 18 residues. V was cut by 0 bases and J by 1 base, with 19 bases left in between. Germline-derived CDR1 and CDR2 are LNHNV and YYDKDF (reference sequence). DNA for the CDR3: TGTGCCACCAGCAGAGATCGCGGGAAGGCACAACTTTCCTACGAGCAGTACTTC. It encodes CATSRDRGKAQLSYEQYF.

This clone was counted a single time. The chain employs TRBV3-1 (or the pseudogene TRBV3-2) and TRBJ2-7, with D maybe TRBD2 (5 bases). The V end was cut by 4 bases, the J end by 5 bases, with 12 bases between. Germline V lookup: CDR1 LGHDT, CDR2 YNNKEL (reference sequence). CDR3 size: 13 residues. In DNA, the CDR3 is TGTGCCAGCAGCCCGACTGGCGGGCACGAGCAGTACTTC. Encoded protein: CASSPTGGHEQYF.

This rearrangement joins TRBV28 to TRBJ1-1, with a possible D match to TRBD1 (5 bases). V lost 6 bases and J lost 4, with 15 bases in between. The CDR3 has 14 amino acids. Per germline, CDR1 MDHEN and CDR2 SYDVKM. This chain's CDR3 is CASSPSLGGTEAFF. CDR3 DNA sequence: TGTGCCAGCAGCCCCAGCCTGGGGGGCACTGAAGCTTTCTTT.

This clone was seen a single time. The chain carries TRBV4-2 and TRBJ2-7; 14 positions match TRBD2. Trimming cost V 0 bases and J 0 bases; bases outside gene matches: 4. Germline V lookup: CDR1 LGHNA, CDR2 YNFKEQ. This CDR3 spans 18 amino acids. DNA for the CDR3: TGTGCCAGCAGCCAAGATCGACTAGCGGGGGGGAGCTCCTACGAGCAGTACTTC. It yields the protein CASSQDRLAGGSSYEQYF.

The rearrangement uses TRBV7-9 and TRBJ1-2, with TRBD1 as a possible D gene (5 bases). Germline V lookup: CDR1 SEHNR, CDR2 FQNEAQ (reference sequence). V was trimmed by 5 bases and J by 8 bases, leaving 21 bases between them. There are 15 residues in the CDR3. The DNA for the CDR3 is TGTGCCAGCAGCGCCTCGACAGTAACCCTATGGGGCTACACCTTC. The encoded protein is CASSASTVTLWGYTF.

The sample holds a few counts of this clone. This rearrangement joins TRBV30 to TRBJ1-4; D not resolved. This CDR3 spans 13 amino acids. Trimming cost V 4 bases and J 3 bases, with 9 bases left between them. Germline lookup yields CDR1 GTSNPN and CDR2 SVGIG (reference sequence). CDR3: CAWTVFPNEKLFF. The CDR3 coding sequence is TGTGCCTGGACAGTGTTTCCTAATGAAAAACTGTTTTTT.

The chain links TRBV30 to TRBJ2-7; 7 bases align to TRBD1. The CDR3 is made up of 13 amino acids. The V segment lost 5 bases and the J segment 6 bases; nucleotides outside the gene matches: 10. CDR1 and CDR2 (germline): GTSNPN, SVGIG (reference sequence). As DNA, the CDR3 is TGTGCCTGGGCTAAGGGGGCGAGATCCGAGCAGTACTTC. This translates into CAWAKGARSEQYF.

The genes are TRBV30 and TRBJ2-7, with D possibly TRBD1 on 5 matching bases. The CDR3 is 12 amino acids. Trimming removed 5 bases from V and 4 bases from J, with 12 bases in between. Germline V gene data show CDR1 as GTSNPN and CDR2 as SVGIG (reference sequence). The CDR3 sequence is CAWGIAGYEQYF. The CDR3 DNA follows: TGTGCCTGGGGTATCGCAGGGTACGAGCAGTACTTC.

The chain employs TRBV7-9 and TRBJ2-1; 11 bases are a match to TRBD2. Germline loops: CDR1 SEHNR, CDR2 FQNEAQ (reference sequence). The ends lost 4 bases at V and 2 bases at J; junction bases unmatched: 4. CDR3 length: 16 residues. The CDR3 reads CASSSYSGGAYNEQFF. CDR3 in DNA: TGTGCCAGCAGCTCTTATAGCGGGGGGGCCTACAATGAGCAGTTCTTC.

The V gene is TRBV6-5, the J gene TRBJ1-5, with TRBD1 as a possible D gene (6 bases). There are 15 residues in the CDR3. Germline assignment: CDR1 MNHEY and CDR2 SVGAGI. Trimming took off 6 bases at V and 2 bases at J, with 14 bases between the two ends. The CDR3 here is CASSADRIGNQPQHF. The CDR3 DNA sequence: TGTGCCAGCAGCGCCGACAGGATAGGCAATCAGCCCCAGCATTTT.

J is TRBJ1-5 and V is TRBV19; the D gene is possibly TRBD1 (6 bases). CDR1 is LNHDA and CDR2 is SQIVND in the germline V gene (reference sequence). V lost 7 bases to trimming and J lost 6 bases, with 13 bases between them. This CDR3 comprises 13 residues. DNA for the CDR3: TGTGCCAGTAAAGGGCAGGGGAGTCAGCCCCAGCATTTT. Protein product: CASKGQGSQPQHF. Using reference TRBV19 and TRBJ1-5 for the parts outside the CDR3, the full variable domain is DGGITQSPKYLFRKEGQNVTLSCEQNLNHDAMYWYRQDPGQGLRLIYYSQIVNDFQKGDIAEGYSVSREKKESFPLTVTSAQKNPTAFYLCASKGQGSQPQHFGDGTRLSIL.

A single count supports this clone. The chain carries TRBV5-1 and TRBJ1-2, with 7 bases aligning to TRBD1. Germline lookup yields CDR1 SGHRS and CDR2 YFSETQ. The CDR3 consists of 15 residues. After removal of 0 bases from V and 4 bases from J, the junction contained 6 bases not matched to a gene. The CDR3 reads CASSLDRGGGYGYTF. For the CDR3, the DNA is TGCGCCAGCAGCTTGGACAGGGGCGGCGGCTATGGCTACACCTTC.

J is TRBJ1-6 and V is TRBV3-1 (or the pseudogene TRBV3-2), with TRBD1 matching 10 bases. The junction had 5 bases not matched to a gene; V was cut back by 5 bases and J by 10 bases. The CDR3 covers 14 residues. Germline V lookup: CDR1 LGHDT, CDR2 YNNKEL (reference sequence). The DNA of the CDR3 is TGTGCCAGCAGCTTGGGACAGGGGCTCTCACCCCTCCACTTT. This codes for CASSLGQGLSPLHF.

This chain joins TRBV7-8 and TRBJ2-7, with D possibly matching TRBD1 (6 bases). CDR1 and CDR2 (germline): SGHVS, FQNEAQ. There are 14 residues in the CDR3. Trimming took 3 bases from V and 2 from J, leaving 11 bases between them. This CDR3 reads CASSFRGSPYEQYF. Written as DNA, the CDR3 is TGTGCCAGCAGCTTCAGGGGTTCTCCCTACGAGCAGTACTTC. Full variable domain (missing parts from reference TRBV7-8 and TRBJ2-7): GAGVSQSPRYKVAKRGQDVALRCDPISGHVSLFWYQQALGQGPEFLTYFQNEAQLDKSGLPSDRFFAERPEGSVSTLKIQRTQQEDSAVYLCASSFRGSPYEQYFGPGTRLTVT.